Reported below is one T cell receptor beta chain. This clonotype occurred a few times. Its antigen is not yet known. No base qualities exist here, and no much larger clone lies one base off it. Unmatched junction bases come to 12, with V trimmed by 6 bases and J by 10 bases. The germline V gene gives CDR1 as SGHTA and CDR2 as FQGNSA. The CDR3 runs 16 amino acids, cysteine and phenylalanine included. Only the CDR3 DNA is retained, 48 bases long and in frame from the first base. The data derive from a study of T-cell memory formation after mild COVID-19 (dated by TCRdb to about 2021). About the study as a whole: TCR sequence clusters from the two donors were found to be largely donor specific. The cohort comprised two young, previously healthy adult volunteers, one female and one male. T-cell clones expanding and contracting after mild COVID-19 in two donors were tracked by longitudinal TCRalpha and TCRbeta repertoire sequencing. The paper as a whole reports these results and caveats: The second-wave clones that peaked on day 37 were not confirmed to be SARS-CoV-2 specific. The study included only a couple of mild cases, and larger cohorts that include severe cases with pre-infection samples were judged to be necessary. Contracting CD4+ clones turned up mainly in the CM and EM memory subsets, whereas EMRA was where CD8+ clones were enriched. Clones contracting from day 15 to 85 had balanced CD4/CD8 phenotypes, while a second wave expanding from day 15 to 37 was biased towards CD4+. Some responding clones were found in pre-infection memory, which suggests that pre-existing cross-reactive memory T cells took part in the SARS-CoV-2 response.

PBMCs were isolated by Ficoll-Paque density gradient centrifugation. Data came from an Illumina NovaSeq 6000. TCRalpha and TCRbeta cDNA libraries were constructed by 5'RACE with constant-segment primers, with sample barcodes and unique molecular identifiers being introduced. RNA was extracted from every sample with Trizol reagent. Amplification of the libraries took two PCR steps, and the second step added a second sample barcode plus Illumina TruSeq adapters. Libraries were sequenced on an Illumina NovaSeq with 2 x 150 bp paired-end reads. In the original analysis: With migec v1.2.7, reads were demultiplexed and then collapsed into UMI-guided consensus sequences. With mixcr v2.1.11, UMI consensuses were aligned to TRA and TRB V and J templates and assembled into clonotypes. A clonotype was counted as expanded or contracted only if both edgeR and NoisET called the change significant, with noise models trained on biological replicates. For edgeR calls, a false discovery rate-adjusted p below 0.01 and a log2 fold-change threshold of 1 were applied. As an exploratory analysis of dynamics, max-normalized trajectories of the 1000 most abundant clonotypes were examined with PCA combined with hierarchical clustering. Each responding clone was given a CD4 or CD8 phenotype based on the CD4+ and CD8+ repertoires, which had been sequenced separately. TCRdb reanalyzed the raw reads on its own, using fastp at Q25 for trimming and MiXCR for clone calling, and kept in-frame beta chains. Each CDR3 protein gets just one entry, which takes the most common genes and DNA from the rows behind it. The authors' filters were not applied to this entry. This sample gives about 200,000 distinct CDR3 sequences in total; roughly 17% of them show up just once. The top ten hold roughly 2.1% of the sample.

This receptor was taken from an adult woman who had mild COVID-19 (a few samples of this study predate the infection). The sample titles of this study are shuffled in the database, so cell type and time point are left out; the donor was told from shared clones. Recombination linked TRBV7-2 to TRBJ2-1; 13 central nucleotides agree with TRBD2. The material sequenced was PBMCs or a T cell subset sorted from them (not recorded which). The DNA reads as follows: TGTGCCAGCAGACCGGCCGGGACTAGCGGGACGCGGGAGCAGTTCTTC. Its translation reads: CASRPAGTSGTREQFF.